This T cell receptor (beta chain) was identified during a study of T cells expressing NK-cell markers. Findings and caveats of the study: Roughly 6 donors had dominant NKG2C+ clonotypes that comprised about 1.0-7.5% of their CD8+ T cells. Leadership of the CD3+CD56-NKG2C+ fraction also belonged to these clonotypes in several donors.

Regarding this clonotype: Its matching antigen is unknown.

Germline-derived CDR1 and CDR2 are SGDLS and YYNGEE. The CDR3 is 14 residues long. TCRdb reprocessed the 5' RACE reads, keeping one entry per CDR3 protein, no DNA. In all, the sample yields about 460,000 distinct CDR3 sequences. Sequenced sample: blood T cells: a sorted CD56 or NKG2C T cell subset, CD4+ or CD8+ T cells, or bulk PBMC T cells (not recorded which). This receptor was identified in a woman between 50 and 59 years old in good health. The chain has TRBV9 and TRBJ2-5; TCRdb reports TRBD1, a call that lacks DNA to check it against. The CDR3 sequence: CASSVGGARETQYF.